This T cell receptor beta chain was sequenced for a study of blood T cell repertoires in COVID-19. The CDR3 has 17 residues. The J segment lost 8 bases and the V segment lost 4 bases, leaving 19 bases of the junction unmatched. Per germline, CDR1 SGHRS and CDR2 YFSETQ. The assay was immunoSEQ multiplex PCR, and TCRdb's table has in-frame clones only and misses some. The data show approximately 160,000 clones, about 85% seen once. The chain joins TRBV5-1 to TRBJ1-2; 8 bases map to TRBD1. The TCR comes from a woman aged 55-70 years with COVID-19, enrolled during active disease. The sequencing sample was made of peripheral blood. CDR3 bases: TGCGCCAGCAGCCCTGGTGCCGCAGGGGGCTCTTCAAGCGGCTACACCTTC. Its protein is CASSPGAAGGSSSGYTF.